What follows is one T cell receptor beta chain and its context. Trimming left V 4 bases short and J 0 bases short, with 7 bases between. The CDR3 contains 14 residues. CDR1 and CDR2 (germline): SGHDT, YYEEEE. It was with a sample-barcoded 5' primer and a J-beta primer mix that a second PCR of roughly 6 to 11 cycles was run. Each cDNA molecule received a tag from a template-switch adaptor that had 12 random nucleotides. TCRdb used MiXCR to reprocess the 5' RACE reads, holding one entry per CDR3 protein. Of roughly 860,000 distinct CDR3 sequences in the sample, under 80% were seen once. These data belong to a study of blood T cells in healthy people across ages. It was approximately 10 milliliters of peripheral blood that were drawn from each donor. Total RNA extracted from each sample amounted to at least 5 micrograms.

The sequence was obtained from a man aged 30 to 39 in good health. The sample taken for sequencing was blood. The genes are TRBV5-6 and TRBJ2-2; D may be TRBD1 (5 bases). The CDR3 bases are TGTGCCAGCAGCCCGGACACGAACACCGGGGAGCTGTTTTTT. It codes for CASSPDTNTGELFF. Variable domain in full (rest from reference TRBV5-6 and TRBJ2-2): DAGVTQSPTHLIKTRGQQVTLRCSPKSGHDTVSWYQQALGQGPQFIFQYYEEEERQRGNFPDRFSGHQFPNYSSELNVNALLLGDSALYLCASSPDTNTGELFFGEGSRLTVL.